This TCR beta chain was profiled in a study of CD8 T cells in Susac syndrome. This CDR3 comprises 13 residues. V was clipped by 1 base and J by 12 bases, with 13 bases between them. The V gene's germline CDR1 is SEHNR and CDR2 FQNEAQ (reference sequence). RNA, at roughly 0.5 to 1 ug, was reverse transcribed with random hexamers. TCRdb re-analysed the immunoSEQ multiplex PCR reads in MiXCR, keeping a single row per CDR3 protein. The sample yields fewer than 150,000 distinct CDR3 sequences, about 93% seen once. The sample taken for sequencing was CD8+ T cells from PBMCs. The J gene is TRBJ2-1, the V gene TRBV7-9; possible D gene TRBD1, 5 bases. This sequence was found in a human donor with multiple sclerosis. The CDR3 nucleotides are TGTGCCAGCAGCTTAGTAATAGGGGCAGGGCAGTTCTTC. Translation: CASSLVIGAGQFF.